The 19 T cell receptor beta chains below were found in one sample sequenced in a study of T cells after yellow fever vaccination. MiXCR was run by TCRdb on the 5' RACE reads, yielding one entry per CDR3 protein. The table records roughly 310,000 distinct CDR3 sequences, around 4% of them present only once. The specimen was PBMCs, collected on the day of the yellow fever booster vaccination. Receptors were obtained from a young man who received the YFV17D yellow fever vaccine.

The chain has TRBV20-1 and TRBJ2-1; D is undetermined. V lost 0 bases, J lost 0 bases, and 6 bases lay in between. CDR3 size: 14 residues. From germline, CDR1 is DFQATT and CDR2 SNEGSKA (reference sequence). The CDR3 here is CSARDRFSYNEQFF. The DNA for the CDR3 is TGCAGTGCTAGAGACAGGTTCTCCTACAATGAGCAGTTCTTC.

This clonotype has at least ten counts. The chain links TRBV3-2 to TRBJ2-7. TRBV3-2 is a listed pseudogene. The CDR3 runs 12 residues. In DNA form, the CDR3 reads TGTGCCAGCAGCCGGGTTTACTACGAGCAGTACTTC. Residues: CASSRVYYEQYF.

This chain joins TRBV29-1 and TRBJ2-2; 10 bases align to TRBD1. The germline V gene has CDR1 SQVTM and CDR2 ANQGSEA. There are 13 residues in the CDR3. V lost 7 bases to trimming and J lost 7 bases; unmatched junction nucleotides: 6. As DNA, the CDR3 is TGCAGCGGGACGACAGGGGGCCACGGGGAGCTGTTTTTT. Its protein product is CSGTTGGHGELFF.

The J gene is TRBJ2-3, the V gene TRBV11-2; 13 bases align to TRBD2. J gave up 2 bases and V 7 bases, and 12 bases lay outside the gene matches. CDR1 SGHAT and CDR2 FQNNGV come from the germline V gene. CDR3 length: 18 residues. The chain's CDR3 is CASIPGGLAGSYTDTQYF. The CDR3 DNA is TGTGCCAGCATCCCCGGGGGACTAGCGGGGTCCTACACAGATACGCAGTATTTT.

This clonotype showed up many times. CDR3 in amino acids: CAIRREPNYGYTF. CDR3 DNA sequence: TGTGCCATCAGAAGGGAACCTAACTATGGCTACACCTTC. This chain links TRBV10-3 with TRBJ1-2; D is ambiguous. Germline assignment: CDR1 ENHRY and CDR2 SYGVKD. Trimming cost V 6 bases and J 0 bases, with 8 bases left between them. This CDR3 region has 13 residues.

In its sample, this clonotype was seen many times. The chain recombines TRBV19 with TRBJ2-3, with a possible D match to TRBD1 (6 bases). CDR1 and CDR2 from the germline V gene are LNHDA and SQIVND (reference sequence). This CDR3 has 14 residues. Trimming cost V 7 bases and J 6 bases, with 17 bases left between them. CDR3 residues: CASTQATGSDTQYF. CDR3 in DNA: TGTGCCAGTACCCAAGCAACAGGGTCGGATACGCAGTATTTT.

This clonotype was detected a few times. The chain combines TRBV10-3 with TRBJ1-4, with a tentative D call TRBD1 (5 bases). Trimming took off 0 bases at V and 7 bases at J, with 15 bases between the two ends. CDR1 and CDR2 from the germline V gene are ENHRY and SYGVKD. This CDR3 region has 16 residues. CDR3 in DNA: TGTGCCATCAGTGAGTCGAGAGGGGAGAGGGGTGAAAAACTGTTTTTT. It yields the protein CAISESRGERGEKLFF.

On this clonotype: A read error may produce the germline difference seen at one junction end. The V gene is TRBV7-2, the J gene TRBJ2-3; 12 bases are shared with TRBD2. The germline V gene encodes CDR1 SGHTA and CDR2 FQGNSA. There are 16 residues in the CDR3. The CDR3 spells CGSSIRLAGVTDTQYF. The DNA for the CDR3 is TGTGGCAGCAGCATTAGACTAGCGGGGGTCACAGATACGCAGTATTTT.

This clonotype was counted a few times. This chain joins TRBV7-2 and TRBJ2-1; D gene ambiguous. This CDR3 has 14 residues. Between the trimmed V and J ends, which lost 5 bases and 4 bases, there was a span of 12 bases. Per the germline V gene, CDR1 is SGHTA and CDR2 is FQGNSA. The CDR3 DNA follows: TGTGCCAGCAGCCAGAGAGGCCAATACAATGAGCAGTTCTTC. Translation gives CASSQRGQYNEQFF.

This clonotype was observed at least ten times. The chain couples TRBV7-2 to TRBJ2-3; D possibly uses TRBD1 or TRBD2 (5 bases each). CDR3 length equals 15 residues. V was shortened by 6 bases and J by 0 bases, with 13 bases between the two germline ends. CDR1 and CDR2 (germline): SGHTA, FQGNSA. The chain's CDR3 is CASRSPGTSTDTQYF. As DNA, the CDR3 is TGTGCCAGCAGGTCTCCCGGGACCAGCACAGATACGCAGTATTTT.

The table lists this clonotype with a few counts. V gene TRBV9 combines with J gene TRBJ1-2, with 8 bases aligning to TRBD1. This CDR3 is built from 15 residues. With 4 bases clipped from V and 4 bases from J, the junction kept 9 bases outside the gene matches. Per germline, CDR1 SGDLS and CDR2 YYNGEE. CDR3 amino acids: CASSKLGQAGYGYTF. Here the CDR3 DNA reads TGTGCCAGCAGCAAACTGGGACAGGCTGGCTATGGCTACACCTTC. The variable domain in full, with the rest retrieved from reference TRBV9 and TRBJ1-2, is DSGVTQTPKHLITATGQRVTLRCSPRSGDLSVYWYQQSLDQGLQFLIQYYNGEERAKGNILERFSAQQFPDLHSELNLSSLELGDSALYFCASSKLGQAGYGYTFGSGTRLTVV.

This clonotype turned up a few times. The chain links TRBV18 to TRBJ1-2; possible D gene TRBD1, 5 bases. Germline-derived CDR1 and CDR2 are KGHSH and LQKENI. The V gene lost 1 base and the J gene lost 6 bases, with 12 bases spanning the gap. The CDR3 extends over 14 amino acids. The CDR3 reads CASSPRARDHGYTF. DNA of the CDR3: TGTGCCAGCTCACCACGGGCCCGGGACCATGGCTACACCTTC.

In this sample, this clonotype turned up many times. V usage is TRBV7-2 and J usage is TRBJ2-1; 8 bases align to TRBD2. Germline V gene data show CDR1 as SGHTA and CDR2 as FQGNSA. Trimming cost V 5 bases and J 0 bases; bases outside gene matches: 15. The CDR3 is 19 residues long. The CDR3 nucleotides are TGTGCCAGCAGCCTGCCCAGCGGGGGCCGTTCGAGCTCCTACAATGAGCAGTTCTTC. Encoded protein: CASSLPSGGRSSSYNEQFF.

Ten or more counts support this clonotype. V is TRBV20-1 and J is TRBJ2-1; TRBD2 agrees at 8 bases. Germline loops: CDR1 DFQATT, CDR2 SNEGSKA (reference sequence). V gave up 1 base and J gave up 4 bases; unmatched junction bases: 9. This CDR3 region has 16 residues. The CDR3 is CSARVERGPTYNEQFF. The CDR3 region has the DNA TGCAGTGCTAGAGTCGAGCGGGGGCCGACTTACAATGAGCAGTTCTTC.

The chain carries TRBV20-1 and TRBJ2-3; TRBD1 might be the D (6 bases). Germline V lookup: CDR1 DFQATT, CDR2 SNEGSKA (reference sequence). This CDR3 has 14 amino acids. V lost 6 bases and J lost 2, with 15 bases in between. CDR3 loop: CSAKTRGNTDTQYF. CDR3 nucleotides: TGCAGTGCCAAAACCAGGGGAAACACAGATACGCAGTATTTT.

This clonotype showed up many times. The V gene is TRBV7-9, the J gene TRBJ2-7; D is possibly TRBD2 (6 bases). Germline V gives CDR1 SEHNR, CDR2 FQNEAQ (reference sequence). The CDR3 contains 14 residues. V dropped 2 bases and J dropped 2 bases, with 10 bases sitting between them. The CDR3 reads CASSLWRVPYEQYV. The CDR3 DNA reads as TGTGCCAGCAGCTTATGGAGGGTTCCCTACGAGCAGTACGTC.

This clonotype was recorded a few times. The chain carries TRBV20-1 and TRBJ2-7; 8 bases match TRBD2. The V gene end was trimmed by 1 base and the J gene end by 4 bases; junction bases not matched to a gene: 6. From germline, CDR1 is DFQATT and CDR2 SNEGSKA (reference sequence). The length of the CDR3 is 14 residues. The CDR3 here is CSARAGGSWYEQYV. The CDR3 DNA reads as TGCAGTGCTAGAGCGGGGGGGAGTTGGTACGAGCAGTACGTC.

This clonotype turned up a few times. This chain uses TRBV13 with TRBJ2-1; no definite D call. Germline CDR1 reads PRHDT; CDR2 reads FYEKMQ (reference sequence). V lost 1 base and J lost 10, with 11 bases in between. This CDR3 is built from 13 residues. CDR3 loop: CASSLVPDQEQFF. In nucleotides, the CDR3 is TGTGCCAGCAGCTTAGTTCCAGACCAGGAGCAGTTCTTC.

This clonotype appeared a few times. The chain couples TRBV20-1 to TRBJ1-2; D is uncertain. The ends were cut back, 6 bases at V and 4 bases at J, with 9 bases in the middle. The CDR3 extends over 11 amino acids. Per germline, CDR1 DFQATT and CDR2 SNEGSKA (reference sequence). The CDR3 DNA reads as TGCAGTGCCCACCCGTCCTATGGCTACACCTTC. This sequence encodes CSAHPSYGYTF.